The text below deals with one TCR beta chain. The authors' processing: Nucleated cell counts were estimated from reference gene primer amplification. Clones were sequenced by immunoSEQ multiplex PCR, and TCRdb holds only the in-frame ones, with some missing. V and J calls and clone size follow that table, whereas D and trimming were derived from the DNA. The sample has about 250,000 clones; around 90% are singletons. This sample is drawn from a study of blood T cell repertoires in COVID-19. Looking at the study overall: In each case, the material was cDNA or gDNA derived from T cells, B-cell-depleted T cells, or PBMCs.

Germline V CDR1 and CDR2: MGHDK, SYGVNS. The V end was cut by 7 bases, the J end by 3 bases, with 11 bases between. The CDR3 contains 13 residues. J is TRBJ2-3 and V is TRBV25-1, with a weak D call TRBD2 (5 bases). The TCR was taken from a woman aged 40 to 49 who had recovered from COVID-19. Sequencing input: peripheral blood. The CDR3, as DNA: TGTGCCAGCAACTTCCCGGGAACAGATACGCAGTATTTT. The encoded protein is CASNFPGTDTQYF.